This is a list of T cell receptor beta chains from one sample in a study of tumor-infiltrating lymphocytes in primary liver carcinoma. A single record per CDR3 protein comes from TCRdb applying MiXCR to the multiplex PCR reads. Altogether 90,000 to 100,000 distinct CDR3 sequences are present, roughly 69% being singletons, with the ten largest covering around 8.8%. The source material was liver tumor tissue from sampling region 5. These receptors all come from a woman aged 60 to 75 with primary liver carcinoma and hepatitis B virus infection. Both conserved end residues are part of each CDR3. A D gene is named only where the DNA matches it firmly. Clone size is shown for a subset of rows, as once, few, many or a class of expanded clone.

J: TRBJ2-1
D: -
V: TRBV11-3
size: once
CDR3: CASSLGYGGLSYNEQFF
DNA: TGTGCCAGTAGCTTAGGGTACGGCGGACTTTCCTACAATGAGCAGTTCTTC

J: TRBJ2-7
D: -
V: TRBV29-1
size: many
CDR3: CSVGRAYEQYF
DNA: TGCAGCGTTGGCAGGGCCTACGAGCAGTACTTC

J: TRBJ2-3
D: -
V: TRBV5-1
size: -
CDR3: CAGSFWTDSIDTQYF
DNA: TGCGCCGGCAGCTTCTGGACAGACAGCATAGATACGCAGTATTTT

J: TRBJ2-7
D: TRBD1
V: TRBV6-1
size: -
CDR3: CASSDLRQGFYEQYF
DNA: TGTGCCAGCAGTGACTTGAGACAGGGGTTCTACGAGCAGTACTTC

J: TRBJ2-3
D: TRBD2
V: TRBV4-2
size: -
CDR3: CASSQGGLAGVADTQYF
DNA: TGTGCCAGTAGCCAAGGGGGACTAGCGGGAGTAGCAGATACGCAGTATTTT

J: TRBJ2-7
D: TRBD2
V: TRBV5-1
size: few
CDR3: CASSLGGRGLYGQYF
DNA: TGCGCCAGCAGCTTGGGAGGGAGGGGTCTCTACGGGCAGTACTTC

J: TRBJ2-6
D: -
V: TRBV4-1
size: many
CDR3: CASSQEGPGSGANVLTF
DNA: TGCGCCAGCAGCCAAGAAGGTCCGGGCTCTGGGGCCAACGTCCTGACTTTC

J: TRBJ1-6
D: -
V: TRBV5-1
size: many
CDR3: CASSLDDSRNSPLHF
DNA: TGCGCCAGCAGCTTGGACGACAGTAGGAATTCACCCCTCCACTTT

J: TRBJ2-2
D: -
V: TRBV28
size: many
CDR3: CASASHARRIAGELFF
DNA: TGTGCCAGCGCAAGCCACGCCCGGAGGATCGCCGGGGAGCTGTTTTTT

J: TRBJ1-1
D: -
V: TRBV5-1
size: many
CDR3: CASSLDTVRGMNTEAFF
DNA: TGCGCCAGCAGCTTGGATACTGTAAGGGGAATGAACACTGAAGCTTTCTTT

J: TRBJ1-2
D: -
V: TRBV4-1
size: many
CDR3: CASSLEGRVSYSSGYTF
DNA: TGCGCCAGCAGCCTCGAGGGGAGAGTTTCGTATTCTAGTGGCTACACCTTC

J: TRBJ2-1
D: TRBD1
V: TRBV19
size: few
CDR3: CASSLQGANEQFF
DNA: TGTGCCAGTAGTTTACAGGGGGCAAATGAGCAGTTCTTC

J: TRBJ2-1
D: -
V: TRBV15
size: -
CDR3: CGTSRNSAGEQFF
DNA: TGTGGCACCAGCAGAAATAGCGCGGGTGAGCAGTTCTTC

J: TRBJ2-5
D: -
V: TRBV5-1
size: few
CDR3: CASSVDKPQETQYF
DNA: TGCGCCAGCAGCGTCGACAAGCCCCAAGAGACCCAGTACTTC

J: TRBJ2-3
D: -
V: TRBV6-1
size: -
CDR3: CTSSDGGFRTDTQYF
DNA: TGTACTAGCAGTGACGGGGGCTTTCGTACAGATACGCAGTATTTT

J: TRBJ2-3
D: TRBD2
V: TRBV5-4
size: many
CDR3: CASSLAGTSGSRLSDTQYF
DNA: TGTGCCAGCAGCTTGGCGGGGACTAGCGGGAGTCGGCTCAGCGATACGCAGTATTTT

J: TRBJ1-1
D: -
V: TRBV5-5
size: -
CDR3: CASSREFDTETFF
DNA: TGTGCCAGCAGCCGGGAGTTCGACACTGAAACTTTCTTT

J: TRBJ2-6
D: -
V: TRBV6-2/TRBV6-3
size: once
CDR3: CANFGGGSGANDLTF
DNA: TGTGCCAACTTTGGGGGGGGCTCTGGGGCCAACGACCTGACTTTC

J: TRBJ2-5
D: -
V: TRBV29-1
size: -
CDR3: CSVEGRESSLETQYF
DNA: TGCAGCGTTGAGGGGAGAGAGTCTTCCCTAGAGACCCAGTACTTC

J: TRBJ2-3
D: TRBD2
V: TRBV11-2
size: -
CDR3: CASSQQGLADLMDTQYF
DNA: TGTGCCAGCAGCCAACAGGGACTAGCGGACCTCATGGATACGCAGTATTTT

J: TRBJ2-4
D: -
V: TRBV12-3/TRBV12-4
size: many
CDR3: CASSDSGNIQYF
DNA: TGTGCCAGCAGCGATAGCGGAAACATTCAGTACTTC

J: TRBJ2-1
D: -
V: TRBV6-5
size: -
CDR3: CISSTGGLYNEQFF
DNA: TGTATCAGCAGTACGGGTGGGCTATACAATGAGCAGTTCTTC

J: TRBJ2-7
D: -
V: TRBV6-1
size: many
CDR3: CASSSRHLYEQYF
DNA: TGTGCCAGCAGTTCCAGACACCTTTACGAGCAGTACTTC

J: TRBJ2-1
D: TRBD1
V: TRBV6-6
size: -
CDR3: CASRQEQGLGSEHFF
DNA: TGTGCCAGCAGGCAAGAACAGGGGTTAGGCAGTGAGCATTTCTTC

J: TRBJ2-3
D: TRBD2
V: TRBV4-2
size: -
CDR3: CASSPGSSGSDTQYF
DNA: TGTGCCAGCAGCCCAGGGTCTAGCGGGAGTGATACGCAGTATTTT

J: TRBJ1-1
D: -
V: TRBV10-2
size: -
CDR3: CASREPRGVGTETFF
DNA: TGCGCCAGCAGGGAGCCTAGGGGCGTCGGCACTGAAACTTTCTTT

J: TRBJ2-1
D: TRBD1
V: TRBV12-3/TRBV12-4
size: once
CDR3: CASSPPPGQGARSSYNEQFF
DNA: TGTGCTAGCAGCCCTCCCCCGGGACAGGGAGCGCGAAGTTCCTACAATGAGCAGTTCTTC

J: TRBJ2-7
D: -
V: TRBV6-1
size: -
CDR3: CASNLWGGSGYEQYF
DNA: TGTGCCAGCAATTTATGGGGTGGGAGCGGCTACGAGCAGTATTTC

J: TRBJ2-5
D: -
V: TRBV5-5
size: -
CDR3: CISSFTDRAPGTQYF
DNA: TGTATCAGCAGCTTCACTGATAGGGCCCCCGGAACCCAGTACTTC

J: TRBJ2-7
D: TRBD1
V: TRBV11-2
size: -
CDR3: CASSLRDRGTYEQYF
DNA: TGTGCCAGCAGCCTAAGGGACAGAGGAACCTACGAGCAGTACTTC

J: TRBJ2-4
D: -
V: TRBV20-1
size: -
CDR3: CSARAPQDPLAKNIQYF
DNA: TGCAGTGCTAGAGCCCCACAGGACCCCCTAGCCAAAAACATTCAGTACTTC

J: TRBJ2-2
D: -
V: TRBV5-1
size: -
CDR3: CANSLAANTGELFF
DNA: TGCGCCAACAGCTTAGCGGCGAACACCGGGGAGCTGTTTTTT

J: TRBJ1-1
D: -
V: TRBV11-3
size: -
CDR3: CTSSSSGPRKTFF
DNA: TGTACCAGCAGCTCCAGTGGGCCCAGAAAAACTTTCTTT